These 6 T cell receptor beta chains were sequenced from one sample in a study of blood T cell repertoires in COVID-19. The protocol was immunoSEQ multiplex PCR, while the TCRdb copy is restricted to in-frame clones and leaves out a portion. The table records over 200,000 clones, about nine tenths of them present only once. Sequenced input: peripheral blood. These receptors all stem from a woman in her fifties or sixties with acute or convalescent COVID-19.

The CDR3 spells CASSFGTFHTDTQYF. CDR3 nucleotide sequence: TGTGCCAGCTCCTTTGGGACTTTTCACACAGATACGCAGTATTTT. The rearrangement joins TRBV18 to TRBJ2-3, with D possibly matching TRBD2 (6 bases). The CDR3 covers 15 residues. V was pared by 6 bases and J by 2 bases, with 15 bases between. In germline, CDR1 is KGHSH, CDR2 LQKENI.

The J gene is TRBJ2-3, the V gene TRBV9; D perhaps matches TRBD2 (6 bases). The CDR3 contains 16 residues. Deletions cut 3 bases from V and 0 bases from J, with 14 bases between. Germline CDR1 is SGDLS and CDR2 is YYNGEE. CDR3 protein: CASSGPGAGSTDTQYF. The CDR3 DNA follows: TGTGCCAGCAGCGGCCCTGGGGCGGGAAGCACAGATACGCAGTATTTT.

This chain connects TRBV6-2 or TRBV6-3 to TRBJ2-1, with 7 bases that match TRBD1. V shed 6 bases and J 8 bases; nucleotides not matched to a gene: 4. Per germline, CDR1 MNHEY and CDR2 SVGEGT. The CDR3 consists of 12 residues. The CDR3 sequence: CASSPQGDEQFF. The CDR3 nucleotides are TGTGCCAGCAGCCCCCAGGGGGATGAGCAGTTCTTC.

Comment on this clone: The junction does not match germline at one end; this may be a read error. This chain links TRBV19 with TRBJ1-1, with D perhaps matching TRBD1 (6 bases). CDR3 length equals 13 residues. CDR1 and CDR2 (germline): LNHDA, SQIVND (reference sequence). The CDR3 DNA is TGTGCCAGTAATATACAGGGCCGCACTGAAGCTTTCTTT. It is translated as CASNIQGRTEAFF. The full variable domain, with the rest looked up from reference TRBV19 and TRBJ1-1, is DGGITQSPKYLFRKEGQNVTLSCEQNLNHDAMYWYRQDPGQGLRLIYYSQIVNDFQKGDIAEGYSVSREKKESFPLTVTSAQKNPTAFYLCASNIQGRTEAFFGQGTRLTVV.

The chain links TRBV18 to TRBJ1-5, with D possibly being TRBD1 (5 bases). CDR1 is KGHSH and CDR2 is LQKENI in the germline V gene. The V and J ends lost 6 bases and 3 bases respectively, with 12 bases between them. This CDR3 has 14 residues. The CDR3, as DNA: TGTGCCAGCTCTCTTGACAGCCACAATCAGCCCCAGCATTTT. Its translation: CASSLDSHNQPQHF.

The chain has TRBV27 and TRBJ1-2; unclear D gene. Germline CDR1 and CDR2: MNHEY and SMNVEV (reference sequence). Between the trimmed V and J ends, which lost 1 base and 7 bases, there was a span of 10 bases. This CDR3 contains 13 residues. The CDR3 here is CASSLWAGSGYTF. CDR3 nucleotide sequence: TGTGCCAGCAGTTTATGGGCGGGCTCTGGCTACACCTTC.